The following is a T cell receptor beta chain sequence with its context. Trimming left V 7 bases short and J 0 bases short, with 10 bases between. Germline values: CDR1 MNHEY, CDR2 SMNVEV (reference sequence). The length of the CDR3 is 15 residues. As the template, RNA transcripts were used to amplify TCR beta CDR3 regions. First-round RT-PCR relied on HTBI primers, and a second-round multiplex PCR came next. A single record per CDR3 protein comes from TCRdb applying MiXCR to the multiplex PCR reads. The sample has 300,000 to 400,000 distinct CDR3 sequences; 17% are singletons. The sample originates from a study of Graves' ophthalmopathy and Graves' hyperthyroidism.

The J gene is TRBJ1-6, the V gene TRBV27; D gene uncertain. The TCR originated in an adult man with Graves' ophthalmopathy. What was sequenced was peripheral blood. CDR3 coding DNA: TGTGCCAGCATGTTTGGGTCCTCCTATAATTCACCCCTCCACTTT. It yields the protein CASMFGSSYNSPLHF.